Listed below are T cell receptor beta chains from one sample, sequenced in a study of T cell repertoires in cytomegalovirus infection. No antigen has been assigned to these receptors. TCRdb ran MiXCR on the reads and lists one entry per CDR3 protein. Seen here are some 940,000 distinct CDR3 sequences, about a third observed once, and the top ten hold roughly an eighth. Sequenced material: cultured CD8+ T cells from PBMCs, taken from culture after CMV antigen stimulation. The receptors derive from a human donor in good health (CMV status not recorded). Some clones in this sample may be carry-over from other donors' samples. Each CDR3 is given with its conserved first and last residue. Each record gives: clone size, J gene, V gene, D gene, CDR3 DNA, CDR3 protein. A D gene is named only where the DNA matches it firmly. Clone size is not always given. Where it is, it says once, few, many or a class for expanded clones.

medium-sized | TRBJ2-3 | TRBV27 | TRBD1 | TGTGCCAGCAGTCCGACTCCTGGACAGGGGTTAAAAGGTTTGACAGATACGCAGTATTTT | CASSPTPGQGLKGLTDTQYF
. | TRBJ2-1 | TRBV12-3/TRBV12-4 | TRBD2 | TGTGCCAGCAGTTTCGGACTAGCATACAATGAGCAGTTCTTC | CASSFGLAYNEQFF
. | TRBJ2-6 | TRBV12-3/TRBV12-4 | TRBD2 | TGTGCCGGCACCCTTGGGGGGGCTGGGGCCAACGTCCTGACTTTC | CAGTLGGAGANVLTF
. | TRBJ1-2 | TRBV7-9 | . | TGTGCCAGCAGCTGGGGGGCGAAGAAGAATAACTATGGCTACACCTTC | CASSWGAKKNNYGYTF
. | TRBJ2-5 | TRBV9 | TRBD1 | TGTGCCAGCAGCCTCCGAATCGGACAGGGGCAAGAGACCCAGTACTTC | CASSLRIGQGQETQYF
. | TRBJ1-2 | TRBV10-3 | . | TGTGCCATGGGGAATGGGGGCCTGAACTATGGCTACACCTTC | CAMGNGGLNYGYTF
. | TRBJ2-6 | TRBV29-1 | . | TGCAGCGTTGGATCAGCCGGGACACCTATAAGCTCTGGGGCCAACGTCCTGACTTTC | CSVGSAGTPISSGANVLTF
few | TRBJ2-1 | TRBV11-2 | . | TGTGCCAGCAGCCCCGATCTGAGACAGTTCTTC | CASSPDLRQFF
few | TRBJ1-5 | TRBV12-3/TRBV12-4 | TRBD1 | TGTGCCAGCAGTTCAGACAGGGGAGAGCAGCCCCAGCATTTT | CASSSDRGEQPQHF
few | TRBJ1-3 | TRBV25-1 | . | TGTGCCAGCAGTGAATTTTTTTCTGTAGGGAACTCTGGAAACACCATATATTTT | CASSEFFSVGNSGNTIYF
few | TRBJ1-1 | TRBV12-3/TRBV12-4 | TRBD1 | TGTGCCAGCAGTTATACCGGGACAGGGGCCGAAGCTTTCTTT | CASSYTGTGAEAFF
. | TRBJ2-2 | TRBV7-8 | . | TGTGCCAGCCTTCAACCCGCGGAATGGACCGGGGAGCTGTTTTTT | CASLQPAEWTGELFF
few | TRBJ2-7 | TRBV7-6 | . | TGTGCCAGCAGTAAAGATAGCAGGGACTACGAGCAGTACTTC | CASSKDSRDYEQYF
. | TRBJ1-1 | TRBV13 | . | TGTGCCAGCAGCCAACCGGGGGGAACTGAAGTTTTCTTT | CASSQPGGTEVFF
. | TRBJ1-1 | TRBV6-6 | . | TGTGCCAACAGATTCCTACAGGGGAACACTGAAGCTTTCTTT | CANRFLQGNTEAFF
. | TRBJ2-7 | TRBV7-6 | TRBD1 | TGTGCCAGCAGCAAAGGGACAGGGCCTACCTACGAGCAGTACTTC | CASSKGTGPTYEQYF
many | TRBJ2-3 | TRBV6-5 | . | TGTGCCAGCAGCTACCGGGGCACAGATACGCAGTATTTT | CASSYRGTDTQYF
. | TRBJ2-2 | TRBV5-1 | . | TGCGCCAGCAGCTTCAGCGTCACGAACACCGGGGAGCTGTTTTTT | CASSFSVTNTGELFF
. | TRBJ2-3 | TRBV27 | . | TGTGCCAGCAGTTTTTTAGCGGTGAGCACAGATACGCAGTATTTT | CASSFLAVSTDTQYF
. | TRBJ1-1 | TRBV6-5 | TRBD1 | TGTGCCAGCAGCGCATTTGGGACAGGGTACACTGAAGCTTTCTTT | CASSAFGTGYTEAFF
. | TRBJ2-3 | TRBV4-2 | TRBD2 | TGTGCCGGCAGCCAGCGAATCCCCGGGACTAGCGGGGCTACAGATACGCAGTATTTT | CAGSQRIPGTSGATDTQYF
. | TRBJ1-1 | TRBV2 | . | TGTGCCAGCAAATTAAAAAAGACTGAAGCTTTCTTT | CASKLKKTEAFF
. | TRBJ1-1 | TRBV19 | . | TGTGCCAGTAGTATTATCCAGACAGGAACGAACACTGAAGCTTTCTTT | CASSIIQTGTNTEAFF
. | TRBJ2-1 | TRBV27 | . | TGTGCCAGCAGCCCAAATCGCCCCTTGGATTACAATGAGCAGTTCTTC | CASSPNRPLDYNEQFF
. | TRBJ1-2 | TRBV27 | . | TGTGCCAGCAGGAAAGGGGGTAACTATGGCTACACCTTC | CASRKGGNYGYTF
. | TRBJ1-1 | TRBV5-1 | TRBD1 | TGCGCCAGCAGCTTGGCCCCGGTTGGGACAGGCAGGGAAGAAGCTTTCTTT | CASSLAPVGTGREEAFF
. | TRBJ2-2 | TRBV27 | . | TGTGCCAGCAAGGAGGTAACCGGGGAGCTGTTTTTT | CASKEVTGELFF
many | TRBJ2-5 | TRBV7-9 | . | TGTGCCAGCAGCACATGGGCGCACAGGGTGCAAGAGACCCAGTACTTC | CASSTWAHRVQETQYF
. | TRBJ2-7 | TRBV7-6 | TRBD1 | TGTGCCAGCAGCGTCACAGGGGAATCCTACGAGCAGTACTTC | CASSVTGESYEQYF
. | TRBJ2-2 | TRBV10-3 | . | TGTGCCATCAGCGGTGGACAGTCAAACACCGGGGAGCTGTTTTTT | CAISGGQSNTGELFF
. | TRBJ2-5 | TRBV4-1 | . | TGCGCCAGCAGCCAAGGGCAGGACCAGACCCAGCACTTC | CASSQGQDQTQHF
few | TRBJ1-2 | TRBV5-5 | . | TGTGCCAGCAGCTTGGAAAGGGGATTCGGCTACACCTTC | CASSLERGFGYTF
few | TRBJ2-7 | TRBV27 | . | TGTGCCAGCAGTTTGGGGCAGGGATGGAACGAGCAGTACTTC | CASSLGQGWNEQYF
. | TRBJ1-5 | TRBV2 | TRBD1 | TGTGCCAGCAGTGAAGACAGGGGAAGGAACAATCAGCCCCAGCATTTT | CASSEDRGRNNQPQHF
. | TRBJ1-2 | TRBV3-1 | . | TGTGCCAGCAGTCCTCTTGGGAGCGGGTTTCCTTACTATGGCTACACCTTC | CASSPLGSGFPYYGYTF
. | TRBJ2-2 | TRBV6-5 | . | TGTGCCAGCACCGGCGCGGGGTACCCTAGCACAGGGGAGCTGTTTTTT | CASTGAGYPSTGELFF
. | TRBJ1-3 | TRBV7-9 | . | TGTGCCAGCCCCCATCTAGCGTCTGGAAACACCATATATTTT | CASPHLASGNTIYF
. | TRBJ2-1 | TRBV11-3 | TRBD1 | TGTGCCAGCAGCGCCCACAGGGGTAGCTCCTACAATGAGCAGTTCTTC | CASSAHRGSSYNEQFF
few | TRBJ2-1 | TRBV12-3/TRBV12-4 | TRBD2 | TGTGCCAGCAGTTTTATGAGCGGGGGGGATAATGAGCAGTTCTTC | CASSFMSGGDNEQFF
few | TRBJ2-5 | TRBV7-9 | TRBD2 | TGTGCCAGCAGAAAGGGAGGGGCAGGAGAGACCCAGTACTTC | CASRKGGAGETQYF
. | TRBJ2-1 | TRBV2 | . | TGTGCCAGCAGTGAATGGTACAGCTACAATGAGCAGTTCTTC | CASSEWYSYNEQFF
. | TRBJ1-5 | TRBV19 | . | TGTGCCAGTAGTATAGTATCAGGGTTGGAGGACAATCAGCCCCAGCATTTT | CASSIVSGLEDNQPQHF
. | TRBJ1-1 | TRBV5-1 | . | TGCGCCAGCCGGCTAGGGCACACTGAAGCTTTCTTT | CASRLGHTEAFF
. | TRBJ2-5 | TRBV7-9 | . | TGTGCCAGCAGGGGAGGCCGCCAAGAGACCCAGTACTTC | CASRGGRQETQYF
few | TRBJ1-5 | TRBV5-6 | . | TGTGCCAGCAGCTTGGGGTGGGGCGGAAATAGCAATCAGCCCCAGCATTTT | CASSLGWGGNSNQPQHF
. | TRBJ1-1 | TRBV12-5 | . | TGTGCTAGTGGAGGGGGTTTAGAAGCTTTCTTT | CASGGGLEAFF
. | TRBJ2-1 | TRBV20-1 | TRBD2 | TGCAGTGCCCCCGGGACTAGTGGCTATGAGCAGTTCTTC | CSAPGTSGYEQFF
. | TRBJ2-2 | TRBV28 | TRBD2 | TGTGCCAGCAGTCCACCCTCGGGGGGGCGAACCGGGGAGCTGTTTTTT | CASSPPSGGRTGELFF
. | TRBJ2-3 | TRBV4-3 | . | TGCGCCAGCAGCCAAGATTACTTACAAGGAGACACGCAGTATTTT | CASSQDYLQGDTQYF
. | TRBJ2-1 | TRBV6-2/TRBV6-3 | TRBD2 | TGTGCCAGCATGGGGGGCGGGGGGGCCACGGATGAGCAGTTCTTC | CASMGGGGATDEQFF
. | TRBJ2-2 | TRBV14 | . | TGTGCCAGCAGCCAACTTACACTGAACACCGGGGAGCTGTTTTTT | CASSQLTLNTGELFF
. | TRBJ2-2 | TRBV29-1 | . | TGCAGCGTAGGAAGCGGATTAGGGGAATTCGGGGAGCTGTTTTTT | CSVGSGLGEFGELFF
once | TRBJ2-5 | TRBV20-1 | TRBD2 | TGCAGTGTTCCCCCTCCGGGACTAGCGGGGGGGTACCAAGAGACCCAGTACTTC | CSVPPPGLAGGYQETQYF
few | TRBJ1-5 | TRBV19 | . | TGTGCCAGTAGTCTCAGGGTATTGGGCAATCAGCCCCAGCATTTT | CASSLRVLGNQPQHF
few | TRBJ2-1 | TRBV24-1 | TRBD1 | TGTGCCACCAGTGATGACAGGGTAAATGAGCAGTTCTTC | CATSDDRVNEQFF